This TCR beta chain derives from a study of memory CD4+ T cells and cytomegalovirus serostatus. The table came from immunoSEQ multiplex PCR; TCRdb's copy has only in-frame clones and leaves some out. The sample has approximately 60,000 clones; 60% to 75% are singletons. The sort gate was single viable CD3+CD4+CD8-CD45RO+ cells for memory CD4+ T cells. This CDR3 spans 13 amino acids. The germline V gene encodes CDR1 SEHNR and CDR2 FQNEAQ (reference sequence). With 2 bases removed from V and 3 bases from J, the gap between germline ends came to 4 bases. The chain carries TRBV7-9 and TRBJ2-2; D is undetermined. Sequenced sample: memory CD4+ T cells from blood. This TCR derives from an adult in good health and CMV-seropositive. In nucleotides, the CDR3 is TGTGCCAGCAGCTTATTCGACACCGGGGAGCTGTTTTTT. It yields the protein CASSLFDTGELFF.